This T cell receptor beta chain was sequenced in a study of cytomegalovirus exposure and HLA in healthy donors. Trimming shortened V by 2 bases and J by 0 bases, and 5 bases separated the two germline ends. The CDR3 has 13 residues. Germline V gives CDR1 SGHDT, CDR2 YYEEEE. Some clones are missing from TCRdb's copy, which holds only in-frame ones; the method was immunoSEQ multiplex PCR. Of 250,000 to 400,000 clones listed, nearly 90% were seen once; the top ten hold 0.9% to 1%. With regard to this clone: The antigen is undetermined.

Findings and caveats of the study: Subsequent analysis showed first-cohort TCR clusters tending to co-occur in over a hundred validation repertoires.

The receptor was derived from a man aged 25-40 years in good health and CMV-seronegative. The chain links TRBV5-6 to TRBJ1-1, with D hard to call. Sequencing used PBMCs. This CDR3 is CASSFPMNTEAFF. CDR3 in DNA: TGTGCCAGCAGCTTTCCAATGAACACTGAAGCTTTCTTT.